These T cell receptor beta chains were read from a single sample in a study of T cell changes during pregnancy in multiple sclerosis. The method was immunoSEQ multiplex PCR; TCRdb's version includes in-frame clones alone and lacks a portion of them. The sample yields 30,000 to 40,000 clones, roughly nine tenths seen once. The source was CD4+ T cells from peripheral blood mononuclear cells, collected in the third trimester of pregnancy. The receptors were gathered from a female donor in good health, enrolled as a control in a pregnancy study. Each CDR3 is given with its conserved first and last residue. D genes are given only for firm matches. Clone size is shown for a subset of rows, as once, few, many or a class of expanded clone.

cdr3_nt: TGTGCCAGCAGCCAAGCGTTTACAGGGAATCAGCCCCAGCATTTT; cdr3_aa: CASSQAFTGNQPQHF; d_call: NA; j_call: TRBJ1-5; clone_size: NA; v_call: TRBV4-2
cdr3_nt: TGTGCCAGCTCACCAGCATGGCGGGGGGGATACGAGCAGTACTTC; cdr3_aa: CASSPAWRGGYEQYF; d_call: TRBD2; j_call: TRBJ2-7; clone_size: NA; v_call: TRBV18
cdr3_nt: TGTGCCAGCATCCAACTAGCGGGAGCAGGAGATACGCAGTATTTT; cdr3_aa: CASIQLAGAGDTQYF; d_call: TRBD2; j_call: TRBJ2-3; clone_size: NA; v_call: TRBV2
cdr3_nt: TGTGCCAGCTCACTACAACAGGGGTCGGGGCTCAAGACCCAGTACTTC; cdr3_aa: CASSLQQGSGLKTQYF; d_call: TRBD1; j_call: TRBJ2-5; clone_size: NA; v_call: TRBV18
cdr3_nt: TGTGCCAGCAGCTTGGGTTCCCCGGCAGGCGTGTTTTTT; cdr3_aa: CASSLGSPAGVFF; d_call: NA; j_call: TRBJ1-4; clone_size: NA; v_call: TRBV5-8
cdr3_nt: TGTGCCAGCAGTGACCGGACAGTTTACGAGCAGTACTTC; cdr3_aa: CASSDRTVYEQYF; d_call: NA; j_call: TRBJ2-7; clone_size: NA; v_call: TRBV6-1
cdr3_nt: TGTGCCAGCATAAGGATTGGGCAGAACTATGGCTACACCTTC; cdr3_aa: CASIRIGQNYGYTF; d_call: NA; j_call: TRBJ1-2; clone_size: NA; v_call: TRBV6-6
cdr3_nt: TGTGCCAGCAGGGCCCCGGACAGTAGCTATGGCTACACCTTC; cdr3_aa: CASRAPDSSYGYTF; d_call: NA; j_call: TRBJ1-2; clone_size: NA; v_call: TRBV28
cdr3_nt: TGTGCCAGCAGCCAAGATCTTGCAGGACAGGATAGCAATCAGCCCCAGCATTTT; cdr3_aa: CASSQDLAGQDSNQPQHF; d_call: TRBD1; j_call: TRBJ1-5; clone_size: NA; v_call: TRBV14
cdr3_nt: TGTGCCAGCAGATCCGGGGGTATCGGTCAGCCCCAGCATTTT; cdr3_aa: CASRSGGIGQPQHF; d_call: NA; j_call: TRBJ1-5; clone_size: NA; v_call: TRBV27
cdr3_nt: TGCGCCAGCAGCCGGGACACAGGCTACGAGCAGTACTTC; cdr3_aa: CASSRDTGYEQYF; d_call: NA; j_call: TRBJ2-7; clone_size: NA; v_call: TRBV5-1
cdr3_nt: TGTGCCAGCAGCCCTGCAGGGGGTAACTATGGCTACACCTTC; cdr3_aa: CASSPAGGNYGYTF; d_call: TRBD1; j_call: TRBJ1-2; clone_size: NA; v_call: TRBV11-2
cdr3_nt: TGTGCCAGCAGCGGGGAGATCTATGGCTACACCTTC; cdr3_aa: CASSGEIYGYTF; d_call: NA; j_call: TRBJ1-2; clone_size: NA; v_call: TRBV28
cdr3_nt: TGTGCCGGCACCACAGGGGGCTATGGCGAGCAGTACTTC; cdr3_aa: CAGTTGGYGEQYF; d_call: TRBD1; j_call: TRBJ2-7; clone_size: NA; v_call: TRBV2
cdr3_nt: TGCGCCAGCAGTCAATCGGGACTACGCTCCTACAATGAGCAGTTCTTC; cdr3_aa: CASSQSGLRSYNEQFF; d_call: TRBD2; j_call: TRBJ2-1; clone_size: NA; v_call: TRBV23-1
cdr3_nt: TGTGCCAGCAGTGAAGGGGGACAGGGGACTGAAGCTTTCTTT; cdr3_aa: CASSEGGQGTEAFF; d_call: TRBD1; j_call: TRBJ1-1; clone_size: NA; v_call: TRBV2
cdr3_nt: TGTGCCAGCAGTTTAGCCCAAGGACTAAGCGGGAGTGCATACAATGAGCAGTTCTTC; cdr3_aa: CASSLAQGLSGSAYNEQFF; d_call: TRBD2; j_call: TRBJ2-1; clone_size: NA; v_call: TRBV28
cdr3_nt: TGTGCCAGCAGTTTGGAGATCTCCTACGAGCAGTACTTC; cdr3_aa: CASSLEISYEQYF; d_call: NA; j_call: TRBJ2-7; clone_size: NA; v_call: TRBV27
cdr3_nt: TGTGCCAGCAGCTCCCGACAGGGAGGAACTAATGAAAAACTGTTTTTT; cdr3_aa: CASSSRQGGTNEKLFF; d_call: TRBD1; j_call: TRBJ1-4; clone_size: once; v_call: TRBV5-5
cdr3_nt: TGTGCCAGCAGCTCCCTTCTTCTAGCCAAGCAGTACTTC; cdr3_aa: CASSSLLLAKQYF; d_call: NA; j_call: TRBJ2-7; clone_size: NA; v_call: TRBV5-6
cdr3_nt: TGTGCCAGTAGCTGGACAAGTCTGGGAGAGCAGTACTTC; cdr3_aa: CASSWTSLGEQYF; d_call: NA; j_call: TRBJ2-7; clone_size: once; v_call: TRBV19
cdr3_nt: TGTGCCAGCAGCCGATCCGGGACAGGGTCGAACGAGCAGTACTTC; cdr3_aa: CASSRSGTGSNEQYF; d_call: TRBD1; j_call: TRBJ2-7; clone_size: once; v_call: TRBV7-3
cdr3_nt: TGTGCCAGCAGTTGGACAGGGGGCGCAATGTCAACTAATGAAAAACTGTTTTTT; cdr3_aa: CASSWTGGAMSTNEKLFF; d_call: TRBD1; j_call: TRBJ1-4; clone_size: once; v_call: TRBV28
cdr3_nt: TGTGCTGCCGGGACAGGGGTTCCCGGGGAGCTGTTTTTT; cdr3_aa: CAAGTGVPGELFF; d_call: TRBD1; j_call: TRBJ2-2; clone_size: NA; v_call: TRBV30
cdr3_nt: TGTGCCAGCAGGACCGGGGTGAGCTCCTACAATGAGCAGTTCTTC; cdr3_aa: CASRTGVSSYNEQFF; d_call: NA; j_call: TRBJ2-1; clone_size: once; v_call: TRBV27
cdr3_nt: TGTGCCAGCAGTCCCTGGACTAGCGGGACTAGCACAGATACGCAGTATTTT; cdr3_aa: CASSPWTSGTSTDTQYF; d_call: TRBD2; j_call: TRBJ2-3; clone_size: NA; v_call: TRBV27
cdr3_nt: TGTGCCAGCCTCCAACGGGGACAGGGGAGGGGGTACAATGAGCAGTTCTTC; cdr3_aa: CASLQRGQGRGYNEQFF; d_call: TRBD1; j_call: TRBJ2-1; clone_size: few; v_call: TRBV2